The 20 T cell receptor beta chains reported below all come from one sample, sequenced in a study of blood T cells in healthy people across ages. The authors ran a second PCR of roughly 6 to 12 cycles using a sample-barcoded 5' primer and a J-beta primer mix. TCRdb re-analysed the 5' RACE reads in MiXCR, keeping a single row per CDR3 protein. The data show around 1,000,000 distinct CDR3 sequences, under 30% seen once. These data were also reused for a study on T cells of mothers and their children.

Specimen: blood. The receptor set was obtained from a girl aged 2-15 years in good health.

The genes are TRBV3-1 and TRBJ2-7; the D gene is possibly TRBD2 (7 bases). Germline V gene lookup returns CDR1 LGHDT and CDR2 YNNKEL (reference sequence). The CDR3 runs 17 residues. V lost 1 base to trimming and J lost 1 base, with 17 bases between them. The CDR3 nucleotides are TGTGCCAGCAGCCAAGGGTTTGCGGGGGCCCCGTCCTACGAGCAGTACTTC. As protein: CASSQGFAGAPSYEQYF.

In its sample, this clonotype was seen a few times. The V gene is TRBV2, the J gene TRBJ1-4, with a weak D call TRBD1 (6 bases). The germline CDR1 and CDR2 sequences are SNHLY and FYNNEI. This CDR3 region has 17 residues. V lost 7 bases to trimming and J lost 5 bases, with 23 bases between them. CDR3 loop: CASTTRIRGQTNEKLFF. CDR3 nucleotides: TGTGCCAGCACTACCCGGATTCGAGGACAGACCAATGAAAAACTGTTTTTT.

This rearrangement joins TRBV28 to TRBJ2-3, with D tentatively TRBD2 (5 bases). Germline V CDR1 and CDR2: MDHEN, SYDVKM. The CDR3 consists of 15 residues. V lost 7 bases and J lost 0, with 14 bases in between. CDR3 in amino acids: CASTKTRTSTDTQYF. The DNA of the CDR3 is TGTGCCAGCACCAAAACCAGGACTAGCACAGATACGCAGTATTTT.

This clonotype was counted a few times. The chain uses TRBV29-1 and TRBJ1-1; D perhaps matches TRBD1 (5 bases). Germline V lookup: CDR1 SQVTM, CDR2 ANQGSEA. The CDR3 covers 15 residues. V shed 7 bases and J shed 0 bases, with 18 bases lying between them. The CDR3, as DNA: TGCAGCGCCGGGGGGTCGCAGGGAATGAACACTGAAGCTTTCTTT. Protein product: CSAGGSQGMNTEAFF. Full variable domain (missing parts from reference TRBV29-1 and TRBJ1-1): SAVISQKPSRDICQRGTSLTIQCQVDSQVTMMFWYRQQPGQSLTLIATANQGSEATYESGFVIDKFPISRPNLTFSTLTVSNMSPEDSSIYLCSAGGSQGMNTEAFFGQGTRLTVV.

This chain uses TRBV12-3 or TRBV12-4 with TRBJ2-3, with TRBD1 matching 8 bases. The CDR3 is made up of 14 amino acids. V lost 6 bases and J lost 3; bases outside the gene matches: 5. Here the CDR3 DNA reads TGTGCCAGCAGACCGACAGGGGTAACAGATACGCAGTATTTT. This codes for CASRPTGVTDTQYF.

The V and J genes are TRBV20-1 and TRBJ2-7; TRBD2 is a possible D gene (5 bases). This CDR3 contains 13 residues. The V gene lost 5 bases and the J gene lost 1 base, with 12 bases spanning the gap. Germline assignment: CDR1 DFQATT and CDR2 SNEGSKA (reference sequence). This CDR3 is CSALSTGSYEQYF. DNA for the CDR3: TGCAGTGCTTTGTCGACGGGATCCTACGAGCAGTACTTC.

The gene calls are TRBV11-2 and TRBJ1-3, with no clear D. Trimming took off 5 bases at V and 0 bases at J, with 8 bases between the two ends. Germline-derived CDR1 and CDR2 are SGHAT and FQNNGV. This CDR3 spans 14 amino acids. CDR3 bases: TGTGCCAGCAGCGCACAGCTCTCTGGAAACACCATATATTTT. This encodes CASSAQLSGNTIYF. The whole variable domain, filled in from reference TRBV11-2 and TRBJ1-3, reads EAGVAQSPRYKIIEKRQSVAFWCNPISGHATLYWYQQILGQGPKLLIQFQNNGVVDDSQLPKDRFSAERLKGVDSTLKIQPAKLEDSAVYLCASSAQLSGNTIYFGEGSWLTVV.

The genes are TRBV10-3 and TRBJ2-3; a possible D gene is TRBD1 (6 bases). Germline CDR1 ENHRY, CDR2 SYGVKD. The length of the CDR3 is 16 residues. The V end was cut by 0 bases, the J end by 1 base, with 11 bases between. CDR3 amino acids: CAISESKGGGTDTQYF. CDR3 DNA: TGTGCCATCAGTGAGTCGAAAGGGGGAGGCACAGATACGCAGTATTTT.

The chain recombines TRBV19 with TRBJ2-3; TRBD2 matches 7 bases. Trimming took 5 bases from V and 4 from J; bases not matched to a gene: 9. This CDR3 is built from 15 residues. In germline, CDR1 is LNHDA, CDR2 SQIVND (reference sequence). This chain's CDR3 is CASSLPAGSADTQYF. The DNA of the CDR3 is TGTGCCAGTAGTCTCCCAGCGGGGAGCGCAGATACGCAGTATTTT.

The sample holds many counts of this clonotype. The rearrangement uses TRBV2 and TRBJ2-1; D may be TRBD2 (7 bases). Germline lookup yields CDR1 SNHLY and CDR2 FYNNEI. The CDR3 extends over 14 amino acids. V was pared by 7 bases and J by 2 bases, with 12 bases between. The DNA of the CDR3 is TGTGCCAGCAAAGACGGGGGGCCCTACAATGAGCAGTTCTTC. Its protein is CASKDGGPYNEQFF.

The CDR3 DNA is TGCAGCGCCGCGGACAGGGGAAGGGTTCTTGCCTACAATGAGCAGTTCTTC. It encodes CSAADRGRVLAYNEQFF. The genes are TRBV29-1 and TRBJ2-1, with TRBD1 matching over 9 bases. Per the germline V gene, CDR1 is SQVTM and CDR2 is ANQGSEA. CDR3 size: 17 residues. V shed 7 bases, J shed 2 bases, and the junction held 15 bases outside the gene matches.

The chain recombines TRBV9 with TRBJ2-3; D uncertain. The CDR3 has 12 amino acids. Germline CDR1 reads SGDLS; CDR2 reads YYNGEE. V lost 3 bases and J lost 1, with 3 bases in between. The CDR3 loop reads CASSARTDTQYF. In DNA, the CDR3 is TGTGCCAGCAGCGCGCGCACAGATACGCAGTATTTT.

This clonotype has just a few counts. The chain couples TRBV27 to TRBJ1-4; D gene ambiguous. This CDR3 has 14 amino acids. Germline V gives CDR1 MNHEY, CDR2 SMNVEV (reference sequence). V was trimmed by 6 bases and J by 3 bases, leaving 11 bases between them. CDR3 in DNA: TGTGCCAGCAGCCCTCTGGGTCCTAATGAAAAACTGTTTTTT. As protein: CASSPLGPNEKLFF.

The chain joins TRBV4-1 to TRBJ1-2; D is unclear. Germline V gene lookup returns CDR1 MGHRA and CDR2 YSYEKL. The CDR3 is 13 amino acids. V lost 1 base and J 6 bases, leaving 9 bases between the germline ends. The CDR3 region is CASSQVPIDGYTF. CDR3 DNA: TGCGCCAGCAGCCAAGTTCCGATCGATGGCTACACCTTC.

The chain uses TRBV12-3 or TRBV12-4 and TRBJ2-2; D remains unclear. The CDR3 spans 13 residues. Trimming stripped 3 bases from V and 5 bases from J, with 7 bases between. The CDR3 loop is CASSFWATGELFF. CDR3 coding DNA: TGTGCCAGCAGTTTTTGGGCTACCGGGGAGCTGTTTTTT.

The chain recombines TRBV6-1 with TRBJ2-4; perhaps TRBD1 as D (5 bases). Between the trimmed V and J ends, which lost 2 bases and 5 bases, there was a span of 7 bases. The CDR3 is 13 residues long. Germline lookup yields CDR1 MNHNS and CDR2 SASEGT. The CDR3 spells CASSESTENIQYF. CDR3 nucleotide sequence: TGTGCCAGCAGTGAATCGACAGAAAACATTCAGTACTTC.

This clonotype was recorded a few times. This rearrangement joins TRBV10-3 to TRBJ2-5; 14 nucleotides match TRBD2. The last part of the DNA fits TRBJ2-7 better; the J call may be wrong. The CDR3 length is 15 residues. Looked up from germline, CDR1 is ENHRY and CDR2 is SYGVKD. In nucleotides, the CDR3 is TGTGCCATCAGGGGGACTAGCGGGAGTTTCGCCGAGCAGTACTTC. Translating it yields CAIRGTSGSFAEQYF.

This clonotype was observed a few times. The chain couples TRBV28 to TRBJ2-7; TRBD1 or TRBD2 may be the D gene (5 bases each). Trimming removed 7 bases at V and 0 bases at J, with 10 bases between. The germline V gene encodes CDR1 MDHEN and CDR2 SYDVKM. The CDR3 length is 13 residues. The chain's CDR3 is CASTQGTSYEQYF. DNA for the CDR3: TGTGCCAGCACACAAGGGACCTCCTACGAGCAGTACTTC.

The rearrangement links TRBV11-2 to TRBJ2-1, with D uncertain. The last part of the DNA fits TRBJ2-5 better; the J call may be wrong. Germline CDR1 is SGHAT and CDR2 is FQNNGV. The CDR3 sequence is 14 residues long. In DNA form, the CDR3 reads TGTGCCAGCAGCTCCCCGGTCCTGAGAGAGACCCAGTACTTC. It translates to CASSSPVLRETQYF.

V is TRBV12-3 or TRBV12-4 and J is TRBJ1-1; D call uncertain. The CDR3 is 11 residues long. With 9 bases removed from V and 4 bases from J, the gap between germline ends came to 9 bases. The DNA for the CDR3 is TGTGCCAGTCGGGGTTTCACTGAAGCTTTCTTT. It translates to CASRGFTEAFF.